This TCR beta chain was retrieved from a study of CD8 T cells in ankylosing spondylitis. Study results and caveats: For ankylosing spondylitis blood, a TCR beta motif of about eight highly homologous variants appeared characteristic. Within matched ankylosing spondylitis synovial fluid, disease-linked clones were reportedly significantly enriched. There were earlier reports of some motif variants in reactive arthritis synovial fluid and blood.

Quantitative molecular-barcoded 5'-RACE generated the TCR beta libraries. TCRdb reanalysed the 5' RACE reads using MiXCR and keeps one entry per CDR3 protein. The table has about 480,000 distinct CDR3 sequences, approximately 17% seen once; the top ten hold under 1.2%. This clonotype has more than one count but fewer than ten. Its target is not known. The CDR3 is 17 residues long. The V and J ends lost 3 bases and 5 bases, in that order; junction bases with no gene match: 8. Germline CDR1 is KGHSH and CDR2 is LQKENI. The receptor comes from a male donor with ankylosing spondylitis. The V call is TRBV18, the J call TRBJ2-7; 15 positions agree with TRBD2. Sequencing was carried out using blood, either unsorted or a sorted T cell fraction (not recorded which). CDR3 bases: TGTGCCAGCTCACCTTTGGGACTAGCGGGAGGTCGCGACGAGCAGTACTTC. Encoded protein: CASSPLGLAGGRDEQYF.